This record looks at one TCR beta chain sequence and its context. Its cognate antigen has yet to be identified. Per-base qualities were not stored, and no clone one base away is much larger. These data are taken from a study of vaccination effects on CD4 cells after COVID-19 (dated by TCRdb to the early 2020s). As for the study more broadly: The ViraFEST assay stimulated PBMC with viral peptide pools and then used TCR sequencing to identify antigen-specific CD4+ T cell clonotypes by expansion. Participants received two doses of either the BNT162b2 or the mRNA-1273 mRNA SARS-CoV-2 vaccine. Pre-vaccine samples were collected from a couple of convalescent patients 16 days and one week before the first dose, corresponding to 142 and 148 days after COVID-19 diagnosis. Each well held 1.5 million to 2.5 million PBMC cultured in IMDM containing approximately 5% human AB serum, roughly 10 IU/ml IL-2 and gentamicin, along with approximately 10 ug/ml peptides. In both COVID-19 convalescent patients and infection-naive vaccine recipients, the study compared SARS-CoV-2 spike-specific CD4+ TCR repertoires from before mRNA vaccination with those from after it. Altogether, around 9 COVID-19 convalescent patients and several SARS-CoV-2-naive healthy vaccine recipients made up the full study. Cultures from other donors in the study were sequenced with the Oncomine TCR Beta short-read assay on an Illumina iSeq 100.

After approximately eleven days of culture, CD4+ T cells were isolated with the EasySep CD4+ T cell isolation kit. PCR-confirmed SARS-CoV-2 infection had occurred in convalescent patients between March and December 2020, before the Alpha, Beta and Delta variants emerged in the United States. On days 3 and 7, half of the culture medium was replaced with fresh IL-2-containing medium. Each peptide stimulation condition was cultured in triplicate wells unless otherwise noted. Using Ficoll-Paque Plus gradient centrifugation, PBMC were separated from whole blood and then either used fresh or cryopreserved at -140C. Genomic DNA was extracted from cultured CD4+ T cells with the QIAamp micro DNA kit. Libraries were constructed by the immunoSEQ multiplex PCR assay. TCR beta CDR3 sequencing was performed on DNA from the cultured, isolated CD4+ T cells. The study's own analysis went as follows. Non-productive TCR sequences were discarded, and reads were trimmed to the CDR3 region, with only CDR3s of 7 or more amino acids retained. The MANAFEST web app was used to identify antigen-specific clonotypes by comparing expansion in peptide wells with expansion in reference cultures. Positive clones required FDR<0.05 expansion versus reference and all other wells, odds ratio above 5, and frequency above 0.1% in two replicate wells. A clonotype was defined as cross-reactive if the clonotype was significantly expanded both in SARS-CoV-2 spike wells and in at least one common cold coronavirus spike condition. CDR3 similarity was assessed by Levenshtein distance with the stringdist R package, and unrooted trees were built with ape in R 3.6.1. TCRdb re-hosts the immuneACCESS table, in-frame sequences only. Its copies lack some clones; in the studies checked, an unresolved V gene accounts for under half of them, and the cause for the rest is not known. V and J calls and clone size are as listed in that table; D and trimming were resolved from the DNA. For this sample the table gives about 51,000 clones, of which around 70% were detected only once. Clones ranked in the top ten supply roughly 8.8% of the sample.

CDR1 and CDR2 were assigned from the germline V gene as SQVTM and ANQGSEA. At the junction V is shortened by 7 bases and J by 7 bases, with 22 bases in between. The CDR3 runs 14 residues from the cysteine to the phenylalanine. Here the CDR3 DNA is all that survives: 42 bases in frame from base 1. Overall study results and their limits: In convalescent patients, the post-vaccine spike-reactive repertoire was composed mainly of new vaccine-induced clones that were largely distinct from infection-induced clones. Clones induced by infection and clones induced by vaccination both contracted markedly at late timepoints after vaccination, which fits with T cell responses waning over time. The study was limited by a small number of convalescent patients and lacked early post-infection timepoints.

This clonotype was obtained from a human donor who had a prior SARS-CoV-2 infection. This chain is built from TRBV29-1 and TRBJ1-2; no D segment can be confidently identified. The sample was CD4+ T cells from PBMCs cultured without peptide, taken before COVID-19 vaccination. CDR3 region: CSGGYPNQAAGYTF. The nucleotide sequence is TGCAGCGGCGGGTACCCTAACCAGGCGGCTGGCTACACCTTC. With the portions outside the CDR3 filled from the reference TRBV29-1 and TRBJ1-2 genes, the complete variable region becomes SAVISQKPSRDICQRGTSLTIQCQVDSQVTMMFWYRQQPGQSLTLIATANQGSEATYESGFVIDKFPISRPNLTFSTLTVSNMSPEDSSIYLCSGGYPNQAAGYTFGSGTRLTVV.